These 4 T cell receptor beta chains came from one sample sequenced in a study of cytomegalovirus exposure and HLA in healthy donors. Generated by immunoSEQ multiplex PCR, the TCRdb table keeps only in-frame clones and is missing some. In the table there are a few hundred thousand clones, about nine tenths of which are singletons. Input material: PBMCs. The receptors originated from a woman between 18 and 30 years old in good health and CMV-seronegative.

The CDR3 DNA is TGTGCCAGCAGCGTAGGGGGACTAGGTCCAGATACGCAGTATTTT. Protein product: CASSVGGLGPDTQYF. The chain joins TRBV9 to TRBJ2-3; 8 bases are a match to TRBD2. CDR1 and CDR2 (germline): SGDLS, YYNGEE. The V and J ends lost 0 bases and 4 bases, in that order; junction bases with no gene match: 4. The CDR3 spans 15 residues.

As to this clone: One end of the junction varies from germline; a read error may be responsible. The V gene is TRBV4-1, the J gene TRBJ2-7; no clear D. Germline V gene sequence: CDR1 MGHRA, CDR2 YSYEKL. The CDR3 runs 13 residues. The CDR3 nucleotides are TGCGCCAGCAGCCAAGTACTCGAGTTTCCTCGGGACTTC. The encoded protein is CASSQVLEFPRDF.

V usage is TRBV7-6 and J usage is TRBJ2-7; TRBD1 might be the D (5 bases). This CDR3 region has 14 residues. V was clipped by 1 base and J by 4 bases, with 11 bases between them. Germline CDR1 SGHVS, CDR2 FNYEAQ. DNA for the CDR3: TGTGCCAGCAGCTTAGGGGCAGGGCCATACGAGCAGTACTTC. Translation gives CASSLGAGPYEQYF.

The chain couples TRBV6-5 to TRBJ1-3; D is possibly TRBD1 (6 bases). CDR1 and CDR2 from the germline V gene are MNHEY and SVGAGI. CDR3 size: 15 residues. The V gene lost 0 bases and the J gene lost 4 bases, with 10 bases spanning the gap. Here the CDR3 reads CASSYSGGEGNTIYF. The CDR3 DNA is TGTGCCAGCAGTTACTCAGGGGGTGAGGGAAACACCATATATTTT.